The subject of this entry is one TCR beta chain. Trimming removed 5 bases from V and 9 bases from J, with 17 bases in between. There are 14 residues in the CDR3. The V gene's germline CDR1 is SGHVS and CDR2 FQNEAQ. Here immunoSEQ multiplex PCR was the method, and the copy in TCRdb shows in-frame clones only, minus some. The data hold roughly 180,000 clones, with 70% to 90% observed a single time. These data belong to a study of blood T cell repertoires in COVID-19. This chain connects TRBV7-8 to TRBJ1-5; a weak D match, TRBD1 (5 bases). The origin of this receptor is a man aged 55 to 70 who had recovered from COVID-19. The material sequenced was peripheral blood. DNA of the CDR3: TGTGCCAGCAGCCGCACCAGGGAGGCTTGGCCCCAGCATTTT. Protein sequence: CASSRTREAWPQHF.